A single sample gave rise to the 26 T cell receptor beta chains below, sequenced in a study of T cells in Graves' hyperthyroidism and ophthalmopathy. The source material, RNA transcripts, was used to amplify TCR beta CDR3 regions. The HTBI primer set served for first-round RT-PCR of the TCR CDR3. TCRdb reprocessed the multiplex PCR reads via MiXCR and lists one record per CDR3 protein. The data hold around 340,000 distinct CDR3 sequences, with about 18% observed a single time. Sequencing was performed on blood. The receptors were sampled from a woman aged 30 to 39 with Graves' hyperthyroidism that later progressed to Graves' ophthalmopathy.

This clonotype was recorded at least ten times. This sequence joins TRBV27 and TRBJ1-1, with D hard to call. CDR1 and CDR2 (germline): MNHEY, SMNVEV (reference sequence). The CDR3 has 14 residues. V was shortened by 2 bases and J by 5 bases, with 12 bases between the two germline ends. The CDR3 protein is CASSLRSGGTEAFF. The CDR3 bases are TGTGCCAGCAGTTTACGGTCAGGTGGAACTGAAGCTTTCTTT.

This clonotype has only a few counts. A read error may be the cause here, since a much bigger clone is one base away. The V call is TRBV6-1, the J call TRBJ2-3; D is possibly TRBD1 or TRBD2 (6 bases each). The CDR3 contains 13 residues. The V gene's germline CDR1 is MNHNS and CDR2 SASEGT. V lost 7 bases to trimming and J lost 0 bases, with 8 bases between them. The CDR3 coding sequence is TGTGCCAGCAAAGGGGGGAGCACAGATACGCAGTATTTT. Encoded protein: CASKGGSTDTQYF.

Many counts were recorded for this clonotype. V is TRBV10-3 and J is TRBJ2-6; D is perhaps TRBD1 (5 bases). This CDR3 is built from 18 residues. V was shortened by 1 base and J by 1 base, with 14 bases between the two germline ends. Germline V gives CDR1 ENHRY, CDR2 SYGVKD. The CDR3 DNA is TGTGCCATCAGTGAGTTTGGCCAGGGAAAGTCTGGGGCCAACGTCCTGACTTTC. Amino acids: CAISEFGQGKSGANVLTF.

Worth noting for this clonotype: A read error is possible here, since a much larger clone lies one base away. This rearrangement joins TRBV10-3 to TRBJ2-2; tentative D call: TRBD1 (6 bases). Germline V CDR1 and CDR2: ENHRY, SYGVKD. CDR3 length equals 13 residues. The CDR3 reads CAIRPYRAGELSF. The CDR3 DNA reads TGTGCCATCAGACCATACAGGGCCGGGGAGCTGTCTTTT.

This sequence joins TRBV6-1 and TRBJ2-1; 7 bases are shared with TRBD2. The CDR3 is 17 residues long. Per germline, CDR1 MNHNS and CDR2 SASEGT. V shed 4 bases and J 7 bases; nucleotides not matched to a gene: 16. CDR3 DNA: TGTGCCAGCAGTGGTACATCGGCGGGGGAGTTAGTAAATGAGCAGTTCTTC. Translated: CASSGTSAGELVNEQFF.

This clonotype was seen repeatedly, ten times or more. This chain joins TRBV20-1 and TRBJ1-5; 9 positions match TRBD1. The CDR3 has 13 amino acids. Germline V gene lookup returns CDR1 DFQATT and CDR2 SNEGSKA (reference sequence). The V and J ends lost 4 bases and 4 bases, in that order; junction bases with no gene match: 2. The CDR3 sequence: CSAMGQGNQPQHF. CDR3 nucleotides: TGCAGTGCTATGGGACAGGGTAATCAGCCCCAGCATTTT.

In this sample, this clonotype turned up many times. J is TRBJ2-3 and V is TRBV6-2 or TRBV6-3; TRBD2 matches 14 bases. The CDR3 covers 16 residues. Germline values: CDR1 MNHEY, CDR2 SVGEGT. Trimming removed 5 bases from V and 3 bases from J; junction bases left unmatched: 4. The CDR3 protein is CASSHGTSGGTDTQYF. The CDR3 DNA reads as TGTGCCAGCAGTCACGGGACTAGCGGGGGAACAGATACGCAGTATTTT.

The gene calls are TRBV3-1 and TRBJ2-1, with D tentatively TRBD2 (7 bases). Looked up from germline, CDR1 is LGHDT and CDR2 is YNNKEL (reference sequence). The CDR3 length is 17 residues. V was cut by 1 base and J by 5 bases, with 18 bases left in between. The CDR3 nucleotides read TGTGCCAGCAGCCAAGTATATCAAACAGGGAGGGACAATGAGCAGTTCTTC. The encoded protein is CASSQVYQTGRDNEQFF.

In its sample, this clonotype was seen many times. The chain has TRBV12-3 or TRBV12-4 and TRBJ1-6, with TRBD1 as a possible D gene (6 bases). The V and J ends lost 7 bases and 10 bases respectively, with 14 bases between them. This CDR3 region has 13 residues. The CDR3 here is CASTNTGRSPLHF. The DNA for the CDR3 is TGTGCCAGCACAAATACAGGGCGGTCACCCCTCCACTTT.

This clonotype came up once. The chain has TRBV24-1 and TRBJ2-7, with 7 bases aligning to TRBD1. CDR1 is KGHDR and CDR2 is SFDVKD in the germline V gene. The J segment lost 2 bases and the V segment lost 5 bases, leaving 8 bases of the junction unmatched. The CDR3 spans 15 residues. The DNA of the CDR3 is TGTGCCACCAGTGGCTTGACAGGGCCACCCTACGAGCAGTACGTC. It codes for CATSGLTGPPYEQYV.

This clonotype was recorded at least ten times. V usage is TRBV7-9 and J usage is TRBJ1-1, with D possibly matching TRBD1 (5 bases). With 3 bases removed from V and 0 bases from J, the gap between germline ends came to 11 bases. Germline CDR1 is SEHNR and CDR2 is FQNEAQ (reference sequence). The CDR3 sequence is 15 residues long. This chain's CDR3 is CASSFTGTVNTEAFF. The CDR3 DNA reads as TGTGCCAGCAGCTTTACCGGGACGGTGAACACTGAAGCTTTCTTT.

This clonotype was detected a few times. The chain combines TRBV24-1 with TRBJ2-7; the D call may be TRBD1 or TRBD2 (5 bases each). Germline CDR1 KGHDR, CDR2 SFDVKD. The germline V and J ends were trimmed by 4 bases and 5 bases, with 11 bases remaining between them. The CDR3 length is 13 residues. CDR3 nucleotides: TGTGCCACCAGTGACCCCAGGGACCACGAGCAGTACTTC. Protein product: CATSDPRDHEQYF.

There are many counts of this clonotype. V usage is TRBV3-1 and J usage is TRBJ1-4; D gene unclear. The V gene lost 0 bases and the J gene lost 3 bases, with 8 bases spanning the gap. The germline gives CDR1 LGHDT, CDR2 YNNKEL (reference sequence). The CDR3 spans 15 residues. The CDR3 sequence: CASSQDPPPNEKLFF. For the CDR3, the DNA is TGTGCCAGCAGCCAAGATCCCCCGCCTAATGAAAAACTGTTTTTT.

The rearrangement uses TRBV29-1 and TRBJ1-2; D gene uncertain. Trimming stripped 0 bases from V and 0 bases from J, with 8 bases between. CDR3 size: 14 residues. The V gene's germline CDR1 is SQVTM and CDR2 ANQGSEA. CDR3 residues: CSVEDREANYGYTF. CDR3 nucleotide sequence: TGCAGCGTTGAAGATAGGGAAGCTAACTATGGCTACACCTTC.

As to this clonotype: This may be a read error, as it is one base from a much larger clone. The chain couples TRBV9 to TRBJ2-1; TRBD2 is a possible D gene (5 bases). Germline CDR1 SGDLS, CDR2 YYNGEE. The CDR3 has 14 amino acids. The CDR3: CTSSVGPGSDEQFF. In nucleotides, the CDR3 is TGTACCAGCAGCGTAGGTCCGGGGTCGGATGAGCAGTTCTTC.

This clonotype occurred many times. This chain joins TRBV7-6 and TRBJ2-1; D unclear. Per the germline V gene, CDR1 is SGHVS and CDR2 is FNYEAQ. The CDR3 runs to 13 residues. The V end lost 1 base, the J end lost 8 bases, and 9 bases lay between the germline ends. The CDR3 nucleotides read TGTGCCAGCAGCTTAGGACCGGTGGATGAGCAGTTCTTC. Translating it yields CASSLGPVDEQFF. The full variable domain, in which reference TRBV7-6 and TRBJ2-1 provide the parts outside the CDR3, is GAGVSQSPRYKVTKRGQDVALRCDPISGHVSLYWYRQALGQGPEFLTYFNYEAQQDKSGLPNDRFSAERPEGSISTLTIQRTEQRDSAMYRCASSLGPVDEQFFGPGTRLTVL.

At least ten counts were recorded for this clonotype. This rearrangement joins TRBV20-1 to TRBJ1-2, with D maybe TRBD1 (6 bases). Germline V CDR1 and CDR2: DFQATT, SNEGSKA (reference sequence). This CDR3 spans 16 amino acids. Trimming removed 7 bases at V and 4 bases at J, with 25 bases between. As DNA, the CDR3 is TGCAGTGTAAACCGGGACCCAAATAGGGGGGGCTATGGCTACACCTTC. It translates to CSVNRDPNRGGYGYTF.

The sample holds a few counts of this clonotype. In DNA, the CDR3 is TGTGCCAGCAACAAAGGGGAAGGTAATGAAAAACTGTTTTTT. Encoded protein: CASNKGEGNEKLFF. This chain links TRBV9 with TRBJ1-4; tentative D call: TRBD1 (5 bases). The CDR3 loop spans 14 amino acids. CDR1 and CDR2 (germline): SGDLS, YYNGEE. The V end was cut by 6 bases, the J end by 4 bases, with 13 bases between.

This clonotype was recorded at least ten times. The rearrangement joins TRBV27 to TRBJ1-3, with unresolved D. The CDR3 is 16 residues long. Germline CDR1 MNHEY, CDR2 SMNVEV (reference sequence). V dropped 5 bases and J dropped 0 bases, with 14 bases sitting between them. As DNA, the CDR3 is TGTGCCAGCAGTAATCGTCCCGGGAGCTCTGGAAACACCATATATTTT. Translation gives CASSNRPGSSGNTIYF.

This chain joins TRBV6-4 and TRBJ1-3, with unresolved D. Trimming cost V 4 bases and J 0 bases, with 13 bases left between them. In germline, CDR1 is MRHNA, CDR2 SNTAGT. The CDR3 is made up of 16 amino acids. The CDR3 region is CASSGIGMPSGNTIYF. The DNA of the CDR3 is TGTGCCAGCAGTGGCATAGGGATGCCCTCTGGAAACACCATATATTTT.

As to this clonotype: A single base separates this from a much larger clone, so it may be a read error. The chain is built from TRBV6-2 or TRBV6-3 and TRBJ2-3, with TRBD1 as a possible D gene (5 bases). This CDR3 region has 15 residues. Per the germline V gene, CDR1 is MNHEY and CDR2 is SVGEGT. The CDR3 nucleotides read TGTGCCGGCAGTTCGACTCAGGGTAGCACAGATACGCAGTATTTT. Amino acid sequence: CAGSSTQGSTDTQYF.

The V call is TRBV7-9, the J call TRBJ2-7; D is possibly TRBD1 (5 bases). Per germline, CDR1 SEHNR and CDR2 FQNEAQ (reference sequence). V lost 8 bases to trimming and J lost 2 bases, with 7 bases between them. The CDR3 covers 11 residues. The DNA for the CDR3 is TGTGCCAGCGGACAAGCCTACGAGCAGTACTTC. This gives the protein CASGQAYEQYF.

There are many counts of this clonotype. The chain recombines TRBV20-1 with TRBJ2-7; D possibly corresponds to TRBD1 (5 bases). The CDR3 consists of 13 residues. Germline CDR1 DFQATT, CDR2 SNEGSKA (reference sequence). Trimming stripped 6 bases from V and 0 bases from J, with 12 bases between. CDR3 residues: CSATGQHSYEQYF. The DNA of the CDR3 is TGCAGTGCCACCGGACAACACTCCTACGAGCAGTACTTC.

This clonotype was recorded at least ten times. The chain employs TRBV3-1 and TRBJ1-1; D remains unclear. The CDR3 extends over 12 amino acids. Germline V lookup: CDR1 LGHDT, CDR2 YNNKEL (reference sequence). V was shortened by 0 bases and J by 7 bases, with 6 bases between the two germline ends. CDR3 region: CASSQEHSEAFF. CDR3 coding DNA: TGTGCCAGCAGCCAAGAGCACAGTGAAGCTTTCTTT.

The rearrangement links TRBV4-1 to TRBJ1-2, with D maybe TRBD1 (5 bases). The CDR3 loop spans 13 amino acids. In germline, CDR1 is MGHRA, CDR2 YSYEKL. Trimming removed 2 bases from V and 10 bases from J, with 14 bases in between. CDR3 loop: CASSQRPLGVYTF. As DNA, the CDR3 is TGCGCCAGCAGCCAAAGGCCTCTAGGGGTCTACACCTTC.

This clonotype was picked up a small number of times. This may be a read error, as it is one base from a much larger clone. CDR3 loop: CAGSFGTGGSTDTQYF. The CDR3 DNA reads as TGTGCCGGCAGTTTCGGAACAGGGGGGAGCACAGATACGCAGTATTTT. The V and J genes are TRBV28 and TRBJ2-3; 8 bases fit TRBD1. CDR3 length: 16 residues. Germline V gives CDR1 MDHEN, CDR2 SYDVKM.